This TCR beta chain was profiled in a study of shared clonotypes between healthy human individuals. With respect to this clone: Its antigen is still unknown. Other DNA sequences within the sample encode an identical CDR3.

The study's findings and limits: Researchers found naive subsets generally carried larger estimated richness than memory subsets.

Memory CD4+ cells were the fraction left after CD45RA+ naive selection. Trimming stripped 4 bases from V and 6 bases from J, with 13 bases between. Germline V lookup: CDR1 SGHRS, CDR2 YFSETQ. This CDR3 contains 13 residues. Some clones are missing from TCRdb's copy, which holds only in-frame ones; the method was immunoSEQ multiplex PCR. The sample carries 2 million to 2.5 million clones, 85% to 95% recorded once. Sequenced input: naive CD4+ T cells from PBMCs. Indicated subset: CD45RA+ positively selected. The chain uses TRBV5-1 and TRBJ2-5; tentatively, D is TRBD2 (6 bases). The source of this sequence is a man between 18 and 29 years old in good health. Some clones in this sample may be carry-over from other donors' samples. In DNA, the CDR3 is TGCGCCAGCAGCCAGGGAGGAGGAAAGACCCAGTACTTC. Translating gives CASSQGGGKTQYF.